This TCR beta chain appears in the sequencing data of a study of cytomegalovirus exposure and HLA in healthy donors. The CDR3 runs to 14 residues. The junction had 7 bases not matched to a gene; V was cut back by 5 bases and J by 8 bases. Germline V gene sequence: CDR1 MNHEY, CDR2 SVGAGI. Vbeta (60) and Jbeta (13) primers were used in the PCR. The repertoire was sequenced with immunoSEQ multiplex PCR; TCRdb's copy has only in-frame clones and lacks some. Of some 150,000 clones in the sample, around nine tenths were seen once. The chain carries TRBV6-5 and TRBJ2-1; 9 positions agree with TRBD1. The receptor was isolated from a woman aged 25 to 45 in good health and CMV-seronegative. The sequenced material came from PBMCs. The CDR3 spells CASSRRTGDDEQFF. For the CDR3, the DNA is TGTGCCAGCAGTCGACGGACAGGGGACGATGAGCAGTTCTTC.